The source of this T cell receptor beta chain is a study of Ad26.COV2.S vaccination and SARS-CoV-2 variants. For the study at large: The vaccine Ad26.COV2.S was put into the muscle once, or twice with 56 days between. Study outcomes and limitations: Reported findings describe substantial breadth in spike-specific CD8+ and CD4+ T cell responses following vaccination. Measurements of TCR breadth and depth may have given underestimates of the total T cell responses.

Regarding treatment: some 19 received Ad26.COV2.S at low or high dose, single or two shots; several received placebo; per-sample allocation not given. Sampling took place 63 days after the first vaccine or placebo injection. A Boston adult aged 18-55 years was the donor. This CDR3 contains 16 residues. Germline CDR1 is SGHNT and CDR2 is YYREEE (reference sequence). The V gene end was trimmed by 0 bases and the J gene end by 1 base; junction bases not matched to a gene: 4. Worth noting for this clone: Its antigen remains unidentified.

The method was immunoSEQ multiplex PCR; TCRdb's version includes in-frame clones alone and lacks a portion of them. The sample includes about 680,000 clones, 89% of them seen just once. The gene calls are TRBV5-4 and TRBJ2-3, with TRBD2 matching over 8 bases. The material sequenced was peripheral blood, taken in a trial of Ad26.COV2.S vaccine versus placebo. This TCR came from a person between 18 and 65 years old who received the Ad26.COV2.S COVID-19 vaccine or a placebo. Written as DNA, the CDR3 is TGTGCCAGCAGCTTGGGGAGGACTAGCCGCACAGATACGCAGTATTTT. It translates to CASSLGRTSRTDTQYF.